The clone carrying this TCR beta chain was observed many times. What it recognizes is unknown. J gave up 4 bases and V 2 bases, and 10 bases lay outside the gene matches. The CDR3 has 17 residues. Germline assignment: CDR1 SGHVS and CDR2 FNYEAQ. It was from 2 million PBMCs stored at -80 C that the unsorted libraries were obtained. The sample is drawn from a study of neurological immune-mediated disorders. Study results and limitations: Private repertoires in all groups were suggested by the finding that expanded clones across subjects shared no CDR3 amino acid sequences. The multiple sclerosis repertoire cluster was not associated with any clinical or MRI feature, with the authors stating that larger cohorts are needed.

cDNA was made by 5'RACE with 10-nucleotide random UMIs. TCRdb analysed the 5' RACE reads with MiXCR anew, one entry per CDR3 protein. Of roughly 76,000 distinct CDR3 sequences listed, 3.2% are singletons. The source of this sequence is a woman aged 50 to 60 with multiple sclerosis. The rearrangement joins TRBV7-6 to TRBJ1-3; TRBD1 matches at 8 bases. The sample consisted of PBMCs. CDR3 DNA sequence: TGTGCCAGCAGCTTATTCGGGCAGGGGGCGCCCGGAAACACCATATATTTT. Translated, it gives CASSLFGQGAPGNTIYF. The whole variable domain, remainder taken from reference TRBV7-6 and TRBJ1-3, is GAGVSQSPRYKVTKRGQDVALRCDPISGHVSLYWYRQALGQGPEFLTYFNYEAQQDKSGLPNDRFSAERPEGSISTLTIQRTEQRDSAMYRCASSLFGQGAPGNTIYFGEGSWLTVV.